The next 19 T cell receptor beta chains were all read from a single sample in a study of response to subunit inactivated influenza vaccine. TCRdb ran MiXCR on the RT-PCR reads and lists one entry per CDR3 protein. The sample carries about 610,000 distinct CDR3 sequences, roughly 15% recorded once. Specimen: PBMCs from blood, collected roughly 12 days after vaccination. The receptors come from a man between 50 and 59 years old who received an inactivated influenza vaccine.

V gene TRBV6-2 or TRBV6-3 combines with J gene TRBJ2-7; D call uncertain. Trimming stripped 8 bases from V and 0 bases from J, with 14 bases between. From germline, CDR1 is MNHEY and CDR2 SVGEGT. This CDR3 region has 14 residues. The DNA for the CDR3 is TGTGCCAGCTACTCCAGCGCATACTCCTACGAGCAGTACTTC. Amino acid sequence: CASYSSAYSYEQYF.

CDR3 amino acids: CASRSRDNSYNEQFF. The CDR3 region has the DNA TGTGCCAGCAGAAGCCGGGACAACTCCTACAATGAGCAGTTCTTC. The J gene is TRBJ2-1, the V gene TRBV6-2 or TRBV6-3; maybe TRBD1 (6 bases). V dropped 6 bases and J dropped 0 bases, with 12 bases sitting between them. The CDR3 spans 15 residues. In germline, CDR1 is MNHEY, CDR2 SVGEGT.

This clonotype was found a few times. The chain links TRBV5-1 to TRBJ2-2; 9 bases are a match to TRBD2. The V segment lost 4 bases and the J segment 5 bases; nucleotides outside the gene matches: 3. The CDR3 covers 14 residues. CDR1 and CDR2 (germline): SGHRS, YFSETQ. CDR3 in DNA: TGCGCCAGCAGCGGGCTAGCGGGGACCGGGGAGCTGTTTTTT. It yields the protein CASSGLAGTGELFF.

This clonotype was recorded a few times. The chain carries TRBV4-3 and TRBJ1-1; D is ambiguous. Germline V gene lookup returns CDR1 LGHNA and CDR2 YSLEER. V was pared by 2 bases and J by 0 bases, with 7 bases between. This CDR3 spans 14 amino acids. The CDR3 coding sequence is TGCGCCAGCAGCCAATATAGCATGAACACTGAAGCTTTCTTT. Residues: CASSQYSMNTEAFF.

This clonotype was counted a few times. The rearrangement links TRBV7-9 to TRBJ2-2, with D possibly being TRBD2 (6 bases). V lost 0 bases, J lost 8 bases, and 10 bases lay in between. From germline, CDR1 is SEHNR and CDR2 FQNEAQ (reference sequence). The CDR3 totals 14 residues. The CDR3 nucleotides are TGTGCCAGCAGCTTAGCGCGGGAAGCGGGGGAGCTGTTTTTT. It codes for CASSLAREAGELFF.

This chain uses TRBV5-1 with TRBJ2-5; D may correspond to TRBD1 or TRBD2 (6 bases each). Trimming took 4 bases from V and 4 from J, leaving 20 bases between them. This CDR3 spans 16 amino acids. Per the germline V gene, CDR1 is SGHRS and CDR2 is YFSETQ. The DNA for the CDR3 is TGCGCCAGCAGCAGAGGACAGACACGGCGGGGAGAGACCCAGTACTTC. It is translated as CASSRGQTRRGETQYF.

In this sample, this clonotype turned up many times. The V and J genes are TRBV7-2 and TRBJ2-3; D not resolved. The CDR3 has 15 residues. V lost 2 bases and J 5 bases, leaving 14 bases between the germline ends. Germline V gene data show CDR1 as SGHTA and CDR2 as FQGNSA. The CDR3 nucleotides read TGTGCCAGCAGCTTAAAGGTCATGGGCGGAGATACGCAGTATTTT. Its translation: CASSLKVMGGDTQYF.

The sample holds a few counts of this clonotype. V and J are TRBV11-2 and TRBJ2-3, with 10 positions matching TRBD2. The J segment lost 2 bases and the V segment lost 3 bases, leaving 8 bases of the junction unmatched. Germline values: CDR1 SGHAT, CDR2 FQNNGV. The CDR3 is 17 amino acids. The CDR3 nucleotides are TGTGCCAGCAGCTTGGGAATAGCGGGAGGTTACACAGATACGCAGTATTTT. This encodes CASSLGIAGGYTDTQYF.

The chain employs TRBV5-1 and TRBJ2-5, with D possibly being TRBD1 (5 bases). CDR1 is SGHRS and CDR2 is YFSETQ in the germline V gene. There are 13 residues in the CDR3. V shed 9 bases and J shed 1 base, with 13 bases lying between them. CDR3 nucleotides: TGCGCCACCCAAATTGACAGCCAAGAGACCCAGTACTTC. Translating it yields CATQIDSQETQYF.

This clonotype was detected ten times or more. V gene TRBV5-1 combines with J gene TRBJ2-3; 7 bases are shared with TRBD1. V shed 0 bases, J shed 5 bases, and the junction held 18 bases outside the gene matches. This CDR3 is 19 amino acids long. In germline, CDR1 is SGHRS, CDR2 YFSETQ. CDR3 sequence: CASSLAPGQLSPPEDTQYF. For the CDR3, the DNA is TGCGCCAGCAGCTTGGCTCCGGGACAGCTATCTCCACCGGAAGATACGCAGTATTTT.

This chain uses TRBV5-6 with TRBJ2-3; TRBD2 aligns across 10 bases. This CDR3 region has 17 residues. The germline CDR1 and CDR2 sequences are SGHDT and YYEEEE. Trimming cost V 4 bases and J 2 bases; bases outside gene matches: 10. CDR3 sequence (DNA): TGTGCCAGCAGCCCCGAGGCGAGCGGGAGGGACACAGATACGCAGTATTTT. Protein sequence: CASSPEASGRDTDTQYF. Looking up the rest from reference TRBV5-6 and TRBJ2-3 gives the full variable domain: DAGVTQSPTHLIKTRGQQVTLRCSPKSGHDTVSWYQQALGQGPQFIFQYYEEEERQRGNFPDRFSGHQFPNYSSELNVNALLLGDSALYLCASSPEASGRDTDTQYFGPGTRLTVL.

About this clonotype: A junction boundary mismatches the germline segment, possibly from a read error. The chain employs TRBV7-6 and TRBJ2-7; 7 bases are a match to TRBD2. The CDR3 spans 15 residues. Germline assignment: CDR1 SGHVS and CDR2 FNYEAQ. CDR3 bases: TGTGCCAGCAGCTCTCCATCAGACTCGGGAGGCGAGGAGTACTTC. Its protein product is CASSSPSDSGGEEYF.

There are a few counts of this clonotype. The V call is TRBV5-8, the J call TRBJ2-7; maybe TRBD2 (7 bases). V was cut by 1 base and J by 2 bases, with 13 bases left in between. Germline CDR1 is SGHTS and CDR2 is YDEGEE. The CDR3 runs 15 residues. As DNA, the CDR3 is TGTGCCAGCAGCTTGTCCCGGGGGGCGCCCTACGAGCAGTACTTC. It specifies CASSLSRGAPYEQYF.

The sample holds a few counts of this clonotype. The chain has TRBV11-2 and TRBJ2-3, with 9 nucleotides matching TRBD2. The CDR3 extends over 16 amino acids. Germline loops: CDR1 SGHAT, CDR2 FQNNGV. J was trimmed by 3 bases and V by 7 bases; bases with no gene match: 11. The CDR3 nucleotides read TGTGCCAGCAACCACATAGCGGGGGATGTGACAGATACGCAGTATTTT. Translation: CASNHIAGDVTDTQYF.

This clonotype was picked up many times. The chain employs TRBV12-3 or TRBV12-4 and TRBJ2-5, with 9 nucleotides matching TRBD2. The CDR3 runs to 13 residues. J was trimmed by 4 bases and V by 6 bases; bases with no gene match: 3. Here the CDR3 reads CASRRTSAETQYF. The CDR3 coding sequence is TGTGCCAGCAGACGGACTAGCGCAGAGACCCAGTACTTC.

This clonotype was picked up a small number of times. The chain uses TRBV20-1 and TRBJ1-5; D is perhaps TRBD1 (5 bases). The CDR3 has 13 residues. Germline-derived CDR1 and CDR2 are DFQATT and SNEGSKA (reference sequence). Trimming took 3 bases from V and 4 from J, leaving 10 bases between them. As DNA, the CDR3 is TGCAGTGCTAGTGTGGACACTAATCAGCCCCAGCATTTT. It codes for CSASVDTNQPQHF.

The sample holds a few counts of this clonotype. As DNA, the CDR3 is TGTGCCAGCAGTCCTGGGGTGAACGTCCTGACTTTC. Encoded protein: CASSPGVNVLTF. The genes are TRBV28 and TRBJ2-6, with no clear D. This CDR3 contains 12 residues. V was cut by 5 bases and J by 10 bases, with 9 bases left in between. The germline V gene encodes CDR1 MDHEN and CDR2 SYDVKM.

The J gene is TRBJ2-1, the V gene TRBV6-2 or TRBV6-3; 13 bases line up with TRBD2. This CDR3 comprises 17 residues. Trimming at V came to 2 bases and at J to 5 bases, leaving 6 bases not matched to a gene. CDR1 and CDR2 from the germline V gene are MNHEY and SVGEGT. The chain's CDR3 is CASSYLPGTSGDNEQFF. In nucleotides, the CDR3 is TGTGCCAGCAGTTACCTTCCCGGGACTAGCGGGGACAATGAGCAGTTCTTC.

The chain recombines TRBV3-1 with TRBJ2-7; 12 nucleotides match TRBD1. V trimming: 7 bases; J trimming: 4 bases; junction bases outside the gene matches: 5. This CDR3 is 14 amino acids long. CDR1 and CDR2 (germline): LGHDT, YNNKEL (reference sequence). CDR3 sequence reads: CASKGTGGMYEQYF. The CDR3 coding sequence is TGTGCCAGCAAAGGGACAGGGGGCATGTACGAGCAGTACTTC.